This T cell receptor (beta chain) was sequenced in a study of T-cell reconstitution after alpha-beta-depleted transplantation in children. Study observations and caveats: There were some patients whose high TCRbeta diversity at day 60 came from surviving recipient T cells and thymic progenitors.

Researchers prepared the TCRbeta library using unique molecular identifiers, the study reports. Using its own MiXCR run on the PCR reads, TCRdb lists one record per CDR3 protein. The table records some 200,000 distinct CDR3 sequences, around 8.4% of them present only once. CDR3 size: 15 residues. The germline gives CDR1 SGHTA, CDR2 FQGNSA. The ends were cut back, 2 bases at V and 11 bases at J, with 18 bases in the middle. This clonotype came up many times. Antigen: not known. This chain joins TRBV7-2 and TRBJ2-2; TRBD2 might be the D (5 bases). The clonotype was recovered from a male patient under 10 years old who had a stem cell transplant for acute myeloid leukemia, so the T cells may come from the graft donor. The sample was PBMCs, mostly from graft donor cells, taken 360 days after TCRalphabeta/CD19-depleted stem cell transplant. The CDR3 spells CASSLIQAPGSELFF. CDR3 coding DNA: TGTGCCAGCAGCTTAATTCAGGCACCGGGGAGCGAGCTGTTTTTT.